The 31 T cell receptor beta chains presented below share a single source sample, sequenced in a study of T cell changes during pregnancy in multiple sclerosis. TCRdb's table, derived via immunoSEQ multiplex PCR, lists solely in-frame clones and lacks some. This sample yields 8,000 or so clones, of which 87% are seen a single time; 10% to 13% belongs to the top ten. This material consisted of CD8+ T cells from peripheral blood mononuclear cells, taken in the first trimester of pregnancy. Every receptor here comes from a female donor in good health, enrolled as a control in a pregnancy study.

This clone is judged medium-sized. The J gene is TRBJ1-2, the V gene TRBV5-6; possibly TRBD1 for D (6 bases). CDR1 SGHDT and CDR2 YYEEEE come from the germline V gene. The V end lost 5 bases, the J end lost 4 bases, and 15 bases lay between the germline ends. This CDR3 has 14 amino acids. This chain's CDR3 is CASRDDRLVYGYTF. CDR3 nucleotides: TGTGCCAGCAGGGATGACAGGCTAGTCTATGGCTACACCTTC.

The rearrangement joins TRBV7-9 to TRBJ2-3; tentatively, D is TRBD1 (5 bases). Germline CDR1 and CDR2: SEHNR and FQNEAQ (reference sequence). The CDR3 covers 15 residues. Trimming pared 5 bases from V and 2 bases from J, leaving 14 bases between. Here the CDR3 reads CASSLRESFTDTQYF. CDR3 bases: TGTGCCAGCAGCCTCAGGGAATCGTTCACAGATACGCAGTATTTT.

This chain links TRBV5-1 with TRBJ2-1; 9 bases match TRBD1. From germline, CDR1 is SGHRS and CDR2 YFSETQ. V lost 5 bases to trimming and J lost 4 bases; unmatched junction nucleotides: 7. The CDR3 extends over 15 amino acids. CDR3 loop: CASSTAGTGYNEQFF. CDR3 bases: TGCGCCAGCAGTACCGCCGGGACAGGGTACAATGAGCAGTTCTTC.

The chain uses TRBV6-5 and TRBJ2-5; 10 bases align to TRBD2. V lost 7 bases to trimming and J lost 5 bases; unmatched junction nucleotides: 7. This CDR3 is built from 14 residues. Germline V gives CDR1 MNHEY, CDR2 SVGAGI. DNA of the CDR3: TGTGCCAGCAACCTAGCGGGGGTGAGGGAGACCCAGTACTTC. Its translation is CASNLAGVRETQYF.

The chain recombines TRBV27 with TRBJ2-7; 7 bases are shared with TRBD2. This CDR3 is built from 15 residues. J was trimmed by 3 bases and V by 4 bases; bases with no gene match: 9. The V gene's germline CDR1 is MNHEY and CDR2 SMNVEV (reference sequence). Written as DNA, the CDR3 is TGTGCCAGCAGTTGGGCGGGAGCGGGATTCTACGAGCAGTACTTC. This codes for CASSWAGAGFYEQYF.

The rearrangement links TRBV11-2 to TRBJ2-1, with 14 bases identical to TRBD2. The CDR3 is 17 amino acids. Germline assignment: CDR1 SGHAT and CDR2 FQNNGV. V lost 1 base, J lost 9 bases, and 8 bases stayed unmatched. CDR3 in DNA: TGTGCCAGCAGCTTAGGGGGACTAGCGGGAGAGGTTGGTGAGCAGTTCTTC. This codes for CASSLGGLAGEVGEQFF. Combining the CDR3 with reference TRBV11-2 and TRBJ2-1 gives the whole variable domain EAGVAQSPRYKIIEKRQSVAFWCNPISGHATLYWYQQILGQGPKLLIQFQNNGVVDDSQLPKDRFSAERLKGVDSTLKIQPAKLEDSAVYLCASSLGGLAGEVGEQFFGPGTRLTVL.

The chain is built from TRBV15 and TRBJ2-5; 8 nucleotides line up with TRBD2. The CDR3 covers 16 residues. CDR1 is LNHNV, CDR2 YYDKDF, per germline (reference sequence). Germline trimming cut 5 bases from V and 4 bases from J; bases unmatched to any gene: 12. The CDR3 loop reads CATSGRTSSVPETQYF. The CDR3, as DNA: TGTGCCACCAGCGGTAGGACTAGCAGCGTACCAGAGACCCAGTACTTC.

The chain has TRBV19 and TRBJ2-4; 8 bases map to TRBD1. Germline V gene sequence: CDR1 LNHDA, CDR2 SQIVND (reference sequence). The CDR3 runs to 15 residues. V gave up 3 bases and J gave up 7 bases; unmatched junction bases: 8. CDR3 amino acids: CASSIPPGQANIQYF. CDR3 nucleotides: TGTGCCAGTAGTATTCCCCCGGGACAGGCTAACATTCAGTACTTC.

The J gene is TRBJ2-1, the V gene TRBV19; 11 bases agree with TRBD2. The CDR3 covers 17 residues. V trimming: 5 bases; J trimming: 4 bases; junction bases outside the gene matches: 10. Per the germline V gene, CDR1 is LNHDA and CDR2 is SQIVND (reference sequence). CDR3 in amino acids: CASSPTSGSNSYNEQFF. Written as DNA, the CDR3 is TGTGCCAGTAGTCCAACTAGCGGGAGTAATTCTTACAATGAGCAGTTCTTC.

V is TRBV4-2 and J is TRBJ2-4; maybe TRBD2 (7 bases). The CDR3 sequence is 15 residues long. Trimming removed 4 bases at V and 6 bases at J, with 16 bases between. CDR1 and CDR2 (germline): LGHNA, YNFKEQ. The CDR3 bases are TGTGCCAGCAGCCCGGGGGCGGGAGAAGCAAACATTCAGTACTTC. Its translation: CASSPGAGEANIQYF.

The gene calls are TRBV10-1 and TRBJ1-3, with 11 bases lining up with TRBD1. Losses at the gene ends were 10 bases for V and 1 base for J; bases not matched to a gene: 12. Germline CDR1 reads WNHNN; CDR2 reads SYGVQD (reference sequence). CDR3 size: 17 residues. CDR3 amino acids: CAIVTPDRGLSGNTIYF. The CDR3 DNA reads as TGCGCCATCGTTACCCCGGACAGGGGGCTATCTGGAAACACCATATATTTT.

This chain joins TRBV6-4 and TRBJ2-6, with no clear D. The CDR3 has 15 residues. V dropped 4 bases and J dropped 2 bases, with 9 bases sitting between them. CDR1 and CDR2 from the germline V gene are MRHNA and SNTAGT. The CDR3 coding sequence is TGTGCCAGCAGTGCCACAGAGACTGGGGCCAACGTCCTGACTTTC. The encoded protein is CASSATETGANVLTF.

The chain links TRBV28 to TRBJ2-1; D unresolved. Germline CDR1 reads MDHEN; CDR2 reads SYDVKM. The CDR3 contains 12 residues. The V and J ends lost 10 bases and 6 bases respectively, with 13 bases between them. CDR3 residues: CATRDPGNEQFF. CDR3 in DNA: TGTGCCACCCGAGACCCGGGCAATGAGCAGTTCTTC.

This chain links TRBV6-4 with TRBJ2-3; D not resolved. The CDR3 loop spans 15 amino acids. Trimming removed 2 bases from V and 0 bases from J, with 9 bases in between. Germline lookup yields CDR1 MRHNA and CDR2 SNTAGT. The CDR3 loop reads CASSDTDTSTDTQYF. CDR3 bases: TGTGCCAGCAGTGACACCGATACTAGCACAGATACGCAGTATTTT.

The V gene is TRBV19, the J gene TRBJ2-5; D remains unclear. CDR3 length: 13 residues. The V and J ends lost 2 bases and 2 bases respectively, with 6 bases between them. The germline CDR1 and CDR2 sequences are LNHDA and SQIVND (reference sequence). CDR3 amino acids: CASSIRTQETQYF. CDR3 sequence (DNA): TGTGCCAGTAGTATACGTACTCAAGAGACCCAGTACTTC. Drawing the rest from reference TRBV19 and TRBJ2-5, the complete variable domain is DGGITQSPKYLFRKEGQNVTLSCEQNLNHDAMYWYRQDPGQGLRLIYYSQIVNDFQKGDIAEGYSVSREKKESFPLTVTSAQKNPTAFYLCASSIRTQETQYFGPGTRLLVL.

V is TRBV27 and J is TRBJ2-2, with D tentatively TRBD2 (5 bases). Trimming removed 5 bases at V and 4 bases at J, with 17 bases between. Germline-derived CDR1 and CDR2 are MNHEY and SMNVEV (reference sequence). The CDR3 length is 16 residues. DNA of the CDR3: TGTGCCAGCAGTCCACCCCCGAGGGCCGTCACCGGGGAGCTGTTTTTT. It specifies CASSPPPRAVTGELFF.

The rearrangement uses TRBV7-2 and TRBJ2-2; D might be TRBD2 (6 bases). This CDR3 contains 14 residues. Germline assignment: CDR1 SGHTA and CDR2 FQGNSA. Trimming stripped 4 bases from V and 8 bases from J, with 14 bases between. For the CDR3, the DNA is TGTGCCAGCAGCTCGGCGGGGCCTCCGGGGGAGCTGTTTTTT. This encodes CASSSAGPPGELFF.

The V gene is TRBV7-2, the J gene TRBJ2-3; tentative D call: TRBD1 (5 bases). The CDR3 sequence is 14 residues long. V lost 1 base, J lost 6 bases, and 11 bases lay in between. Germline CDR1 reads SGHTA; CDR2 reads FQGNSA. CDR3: CASSLDPSGDTQYF. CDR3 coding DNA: TGTGCCAGCAGCTTAGACCCTTCAGGGGATACGCAGTATTTT.

Written as DNA, the CDR3 is TGTGCCAGCAGCTTAGATGAGTACGAGCAGTACTTC. Its translation is CASSLDEYEQYF. This chain connects TRBV7-4 to TRBJ2-7, with D unclear. The CDR3 spans 12 residues. The V end was cut by 1 base, the J end by 4 bases, with 5 bases between. Germline CDR1 is SGHVT and CDR2 is SQSDAQ.

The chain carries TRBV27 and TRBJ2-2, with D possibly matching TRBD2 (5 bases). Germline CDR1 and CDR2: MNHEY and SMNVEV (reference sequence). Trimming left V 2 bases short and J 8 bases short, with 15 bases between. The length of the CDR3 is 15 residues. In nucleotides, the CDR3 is TGTGCCAGCAGTTTACAGGCTAGCCTTGGAGGGGAGCTGTTTTTT. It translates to CASSLQASLGGELFF.

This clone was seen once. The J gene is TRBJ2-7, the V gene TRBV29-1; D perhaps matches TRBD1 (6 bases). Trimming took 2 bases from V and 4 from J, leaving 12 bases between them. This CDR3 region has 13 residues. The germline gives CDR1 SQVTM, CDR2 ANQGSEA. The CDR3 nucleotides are TGCAGCGTTGAATCGGAAGGGGGTTACGAGCAGTACTTC. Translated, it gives CSVESEGGYEQYF.

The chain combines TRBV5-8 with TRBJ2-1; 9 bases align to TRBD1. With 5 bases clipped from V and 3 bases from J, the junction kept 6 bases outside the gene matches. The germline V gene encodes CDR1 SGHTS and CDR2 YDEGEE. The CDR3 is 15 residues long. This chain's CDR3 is CASSPGQGLYNEQFF. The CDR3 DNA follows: TGTGCCAGCAGTCCGGGACAGGGACTCTACAATGAGCAGTTCTTC.

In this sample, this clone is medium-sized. Here the CDR3 reads CASSEVTGGNYGYTF. The CDR3 DNA is TGTGCCAGCAGTGAAGTAACAGGGGGCAACTATGGCTACACCTTC. The rearrangement joins TRBV6-1 to TRBJ1-2; 9 bases match TRBD1. Germline V gene data show CDR1 as MNHNS and CDR2 as SASEGT. Trimming removed 1 base from V and 2 bases from J; junction bases left unmatched: 2. The CDR3 has 15 amino acids.

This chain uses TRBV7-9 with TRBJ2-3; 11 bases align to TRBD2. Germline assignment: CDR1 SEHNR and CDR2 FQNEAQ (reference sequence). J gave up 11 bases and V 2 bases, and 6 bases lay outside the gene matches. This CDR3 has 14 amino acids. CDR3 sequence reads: CASSLKLAGVMQYF. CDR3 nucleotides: TGTGCCAGCAGCTTAAAACTAGCGGGAGTTATGCAGTATTTT.

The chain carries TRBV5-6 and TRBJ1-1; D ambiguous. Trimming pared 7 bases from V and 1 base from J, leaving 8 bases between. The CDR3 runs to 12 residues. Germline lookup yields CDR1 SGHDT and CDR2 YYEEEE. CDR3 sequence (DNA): TGTGCCAGCGGGGAGGGGAACACTGAAGCTTTCTTT. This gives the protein CASGEGNTEAFF.

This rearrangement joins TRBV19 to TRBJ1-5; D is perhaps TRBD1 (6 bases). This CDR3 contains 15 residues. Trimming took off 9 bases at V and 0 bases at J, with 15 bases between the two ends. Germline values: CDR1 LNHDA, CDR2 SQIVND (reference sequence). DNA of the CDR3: TGTGCCAGCACAGGGTGGGCGAGTAGCAATCAGCCCCAGCATTTT. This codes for CASTGWASSNQPQHF.

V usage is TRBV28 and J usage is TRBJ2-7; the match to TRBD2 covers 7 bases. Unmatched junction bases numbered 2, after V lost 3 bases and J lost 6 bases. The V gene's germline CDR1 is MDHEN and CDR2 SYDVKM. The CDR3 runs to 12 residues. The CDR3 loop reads CASSLGGSEQYF. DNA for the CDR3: TGTGCCAGCAGTTTGGGGGGGAGCGAGCAGTACTTC.

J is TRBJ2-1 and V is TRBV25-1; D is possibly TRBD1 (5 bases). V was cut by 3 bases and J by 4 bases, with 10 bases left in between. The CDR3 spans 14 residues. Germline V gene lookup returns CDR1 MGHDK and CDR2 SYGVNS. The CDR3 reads CASSDQGIYNEQFF. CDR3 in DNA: TGTGCCAGCAGTGATCAGGGAATTTACAATGAGCAGTTCTTC.

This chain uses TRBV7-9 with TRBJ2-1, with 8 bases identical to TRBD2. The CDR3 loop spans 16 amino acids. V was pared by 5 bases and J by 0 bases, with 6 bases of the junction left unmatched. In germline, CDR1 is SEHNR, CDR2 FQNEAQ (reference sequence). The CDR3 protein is CASSPAGGSSYNEQFF. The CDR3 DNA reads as TGTGCCAGCAGCCCCGCGGGGGGAAGCTCCTACAATGAGCAGTTCTTC.

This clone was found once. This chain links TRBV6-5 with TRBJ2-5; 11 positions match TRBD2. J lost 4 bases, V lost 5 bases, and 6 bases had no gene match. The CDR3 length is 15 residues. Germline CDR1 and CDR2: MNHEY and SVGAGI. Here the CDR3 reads CASSLLAGGTETQYF. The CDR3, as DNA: TGTGCCAGCAGTCTCTTAGCGGGGGGGACAGAGACCCAGTACTTC.

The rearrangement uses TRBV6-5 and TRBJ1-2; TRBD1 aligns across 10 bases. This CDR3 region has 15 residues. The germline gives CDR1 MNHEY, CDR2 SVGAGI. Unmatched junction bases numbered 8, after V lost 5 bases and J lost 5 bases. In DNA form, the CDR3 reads TGTGCCAGCAGTCCCGACAGGGGGCGGCGGTATGGCTACACCTTC. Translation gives CASSPDRGRRYGYTF.